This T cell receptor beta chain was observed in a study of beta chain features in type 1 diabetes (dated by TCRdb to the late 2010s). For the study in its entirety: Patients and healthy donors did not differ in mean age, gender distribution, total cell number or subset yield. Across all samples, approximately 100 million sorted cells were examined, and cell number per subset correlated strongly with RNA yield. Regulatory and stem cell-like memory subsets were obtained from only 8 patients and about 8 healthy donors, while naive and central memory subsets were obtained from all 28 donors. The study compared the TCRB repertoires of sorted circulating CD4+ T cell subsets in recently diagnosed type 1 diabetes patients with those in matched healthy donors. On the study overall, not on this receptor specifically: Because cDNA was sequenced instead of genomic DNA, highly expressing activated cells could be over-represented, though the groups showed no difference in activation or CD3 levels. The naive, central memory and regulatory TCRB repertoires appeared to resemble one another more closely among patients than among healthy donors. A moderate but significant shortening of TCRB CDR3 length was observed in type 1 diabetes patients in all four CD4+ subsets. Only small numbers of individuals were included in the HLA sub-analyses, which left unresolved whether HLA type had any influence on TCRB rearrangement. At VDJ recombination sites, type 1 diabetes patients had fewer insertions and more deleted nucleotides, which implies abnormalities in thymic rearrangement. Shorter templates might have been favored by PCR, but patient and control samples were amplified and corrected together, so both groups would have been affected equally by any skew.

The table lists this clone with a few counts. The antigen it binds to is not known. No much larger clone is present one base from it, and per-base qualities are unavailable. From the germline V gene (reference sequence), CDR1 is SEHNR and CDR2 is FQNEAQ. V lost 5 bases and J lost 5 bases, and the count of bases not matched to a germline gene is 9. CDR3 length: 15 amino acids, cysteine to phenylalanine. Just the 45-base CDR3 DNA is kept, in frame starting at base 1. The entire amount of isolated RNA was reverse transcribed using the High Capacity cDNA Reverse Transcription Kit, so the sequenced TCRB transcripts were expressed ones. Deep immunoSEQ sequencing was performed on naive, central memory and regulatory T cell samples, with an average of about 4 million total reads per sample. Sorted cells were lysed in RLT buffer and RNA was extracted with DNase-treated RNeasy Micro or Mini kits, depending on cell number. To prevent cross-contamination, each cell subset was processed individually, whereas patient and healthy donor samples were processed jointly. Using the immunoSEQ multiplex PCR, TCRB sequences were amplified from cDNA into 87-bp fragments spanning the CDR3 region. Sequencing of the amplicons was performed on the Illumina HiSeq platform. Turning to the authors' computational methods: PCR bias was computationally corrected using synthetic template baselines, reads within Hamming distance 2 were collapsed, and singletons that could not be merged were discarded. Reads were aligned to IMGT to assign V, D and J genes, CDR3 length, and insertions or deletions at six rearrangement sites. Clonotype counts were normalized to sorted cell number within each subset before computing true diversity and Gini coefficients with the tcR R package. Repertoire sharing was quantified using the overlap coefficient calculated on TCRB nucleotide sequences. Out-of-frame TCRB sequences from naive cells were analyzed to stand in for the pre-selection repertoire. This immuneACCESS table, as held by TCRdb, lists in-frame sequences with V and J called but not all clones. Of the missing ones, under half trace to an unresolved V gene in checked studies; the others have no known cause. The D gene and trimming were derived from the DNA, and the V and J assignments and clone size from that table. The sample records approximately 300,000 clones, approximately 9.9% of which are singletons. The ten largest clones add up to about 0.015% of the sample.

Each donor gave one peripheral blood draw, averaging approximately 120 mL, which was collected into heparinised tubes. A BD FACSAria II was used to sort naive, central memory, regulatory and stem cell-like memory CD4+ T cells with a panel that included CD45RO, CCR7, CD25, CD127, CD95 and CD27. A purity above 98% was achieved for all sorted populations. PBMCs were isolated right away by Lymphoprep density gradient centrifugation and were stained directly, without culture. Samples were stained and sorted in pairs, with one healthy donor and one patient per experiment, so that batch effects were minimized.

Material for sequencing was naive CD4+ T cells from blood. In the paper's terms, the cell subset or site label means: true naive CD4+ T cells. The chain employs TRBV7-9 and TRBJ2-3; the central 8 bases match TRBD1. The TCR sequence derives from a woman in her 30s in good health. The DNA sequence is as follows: TGTGCCAGCAGCCCGAGGACAGGGTCGTTAGATACGCAGTATTTT. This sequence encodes CASSPRTGSLDTQYF.